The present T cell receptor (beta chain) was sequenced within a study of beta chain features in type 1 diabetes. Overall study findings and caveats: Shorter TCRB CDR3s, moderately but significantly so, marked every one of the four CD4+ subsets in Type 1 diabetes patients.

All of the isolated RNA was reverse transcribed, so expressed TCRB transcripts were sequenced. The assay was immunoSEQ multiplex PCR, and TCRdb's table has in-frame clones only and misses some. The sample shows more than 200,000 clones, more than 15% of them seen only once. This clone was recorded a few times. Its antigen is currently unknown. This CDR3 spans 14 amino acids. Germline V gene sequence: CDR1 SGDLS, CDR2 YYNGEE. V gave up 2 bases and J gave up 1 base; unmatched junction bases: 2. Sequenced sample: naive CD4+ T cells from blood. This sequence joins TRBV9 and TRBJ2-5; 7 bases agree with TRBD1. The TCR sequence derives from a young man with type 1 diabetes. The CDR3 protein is CASSVGQVQETQYF. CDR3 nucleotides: TGTGCCAGCAGCGTCGGACAGGTCCAAGAGACCCAGTACTTC.